This T cell receptor beta chain was sequenced for a study of cytomegalovirus exposure and HLA in healthy donors. The ends were cut back, 7 bases at V and 0 bases at J, with 12 bases in the middle. CDR1 and CDR2 (germline): MNHEY, SVGAGI. CDR3 size: 14 residues. Study results and caveats: Reportedly, fewer N-insertions than the approximately 700-donor mean appeared in an Asian-associated ancestry cluster in a later analysis. One variant, a missense change in DCLRE1C, was linked in a later analysis to TCR beta V- and J-gene trimming. Later on, an analysis tied 15,000 to 20,000 TCR beta sequences to HLA alleles at 0.05 false discovery rate.

PCR was performed using 60 Vbeta and 13 Jbeta primers. In the source study's methods: Tens of millions of unique TCR beta chains, 10 million to 14 million shared, were counted in a later analysis. Produced via immunoSEQ multiplex PCR; TCRdb's table is partial and in-frame only. For V, J and clone size, that table is used; D and trimming come from the DNA. The sample holds around 130,000 clones, roughly 79% seen once. On this clone itself: Its antigen is not identified.

The chain is built from TRBV6-5 and TRBJ1-1; D not resolved. Sequencing input: PBMCs. This clonotype originated in a middle-aged woman in good health and CMV-seronegative. CDR3 region: CASIPAGVNTEAFF. Written as DNA, the CDR3 is TGTGCCAGCATCCCGGCCGGGGTGAACACTGAAGCTTTCTTT.